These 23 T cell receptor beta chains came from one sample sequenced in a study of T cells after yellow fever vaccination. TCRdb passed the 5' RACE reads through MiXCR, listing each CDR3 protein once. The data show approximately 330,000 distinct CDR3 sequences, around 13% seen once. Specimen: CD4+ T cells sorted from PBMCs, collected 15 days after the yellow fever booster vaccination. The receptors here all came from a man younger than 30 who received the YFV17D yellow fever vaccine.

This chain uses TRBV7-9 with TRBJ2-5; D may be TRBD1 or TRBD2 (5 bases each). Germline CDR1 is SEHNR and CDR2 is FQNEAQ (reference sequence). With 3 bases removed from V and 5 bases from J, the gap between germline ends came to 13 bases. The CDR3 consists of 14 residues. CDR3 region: CASSFQGESETQYF. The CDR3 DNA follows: TGTGCCAGCAGCTTCCAAGGGGAGTCGGAGACCCAGTACTTC.

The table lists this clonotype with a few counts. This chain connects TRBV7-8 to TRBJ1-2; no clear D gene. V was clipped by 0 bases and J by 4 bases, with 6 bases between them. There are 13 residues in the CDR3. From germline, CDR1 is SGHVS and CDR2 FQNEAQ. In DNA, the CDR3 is TGTGCCAGCAGCTTAGCTGCGAGCTATGGCTACACCTTC. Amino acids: CASSLAASYGYTF.

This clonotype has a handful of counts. CDR3 sequence: CASSLGLALDNEQFF. The CDR3 nucleotides are TGCGCCAGCAGCCTGGGACTAGCGCTTGACAATGAGCAGTTCTTC. V gene TRBV5-1 combines with J gene TRBJ2-1; 10 bases fit TRBD2. This CDR3 spans 15 amino acids. Germline-derived CDR1 and CDR2 are SGHRS and YFSETQ. Trimming removed 4 bases from V and 5 bases from J; junction bases left unmatched: 6.

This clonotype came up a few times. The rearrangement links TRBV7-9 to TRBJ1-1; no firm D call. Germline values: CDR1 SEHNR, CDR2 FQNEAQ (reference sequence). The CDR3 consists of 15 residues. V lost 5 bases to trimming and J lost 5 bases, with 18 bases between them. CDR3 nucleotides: TGTGCCAGCAGCCGCCCCCGGCGTGGGGATACTGAAGCTTTCTTT. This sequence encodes CASSRPRRGDTEAFF.

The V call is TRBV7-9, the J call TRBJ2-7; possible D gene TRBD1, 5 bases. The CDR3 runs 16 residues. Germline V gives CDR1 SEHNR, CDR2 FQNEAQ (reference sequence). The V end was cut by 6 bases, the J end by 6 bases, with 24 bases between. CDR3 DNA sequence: TGTGCCAGCAGTAGAACAGGCTCAGGCCGTCTGGGCGAGCAGTACTTC. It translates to CASSRTGSGRLGEQYF.

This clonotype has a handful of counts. CDR3 loop: CASKEQGAYPHYTF. DNA of the CDR3: TGTGCCAGCAAAGAACAGGGGGCGTATCCTCACTACACCTTC. The chain employs TRBV7-2 and TRBJ1-2; 9 nucleotides align to TRBD1. CDR3 length: 14 residues. Germline V gene lookup returns CDR1 SGHTA and CDR2 FQGNSA. J lost 10 bases, V lost 7 bases, and 13 bases had no gene match.

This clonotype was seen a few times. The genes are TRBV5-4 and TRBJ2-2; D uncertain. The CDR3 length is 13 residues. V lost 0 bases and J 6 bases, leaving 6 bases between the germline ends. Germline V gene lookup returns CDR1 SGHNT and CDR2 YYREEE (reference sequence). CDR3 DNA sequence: TGTGCCAGCAGCTTGGGGGATTCCGGGGAGCTGTTTTTT. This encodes CASSLGDSGELFF.

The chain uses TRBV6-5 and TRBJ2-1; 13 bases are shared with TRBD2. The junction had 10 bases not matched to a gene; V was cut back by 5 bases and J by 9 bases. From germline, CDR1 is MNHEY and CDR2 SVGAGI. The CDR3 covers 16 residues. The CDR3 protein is CASSPPGLAGFGEQFF. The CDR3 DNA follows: TGTGCCAGCAGTCCTCCGGGACTAGCGGGGTTCGGTGAGCAGTTCTTC.

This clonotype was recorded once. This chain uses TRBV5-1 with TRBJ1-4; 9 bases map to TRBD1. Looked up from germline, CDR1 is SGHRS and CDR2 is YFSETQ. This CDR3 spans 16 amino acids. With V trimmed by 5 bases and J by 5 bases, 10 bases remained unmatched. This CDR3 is CASRQDRGPVNEKLFF. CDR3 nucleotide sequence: TGCGCCAGCAGACAGGACAGGGGCCCAGTCAATGAAAAACTGTTTTTT.

The CDR3, as DNA: TGCGCCAGCAGCCTTACCCTTGGTCAAACGGCGGTGGCGGCCCAGTACTTC. Amino acid sequence: CASSLTLGQTAVAAQYF. This chain joins TRBV5-1 and TRBJ2-5; D is unresolved. Per germline, CDR1 SGHRS and CDR2 YFSETQ. The CDR3 sequence is 17 residues long. Trimming stripped 4 bases from V and 9 bases from J, with 28 bases between.

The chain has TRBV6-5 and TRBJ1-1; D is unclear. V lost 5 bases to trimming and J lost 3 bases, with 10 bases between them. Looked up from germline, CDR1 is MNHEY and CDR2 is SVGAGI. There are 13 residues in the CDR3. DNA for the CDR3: TGTGCCAGCAGTAAACGGGCTTACACTGAAGCTTTCTTT. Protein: CASSKRAYTEAFF.

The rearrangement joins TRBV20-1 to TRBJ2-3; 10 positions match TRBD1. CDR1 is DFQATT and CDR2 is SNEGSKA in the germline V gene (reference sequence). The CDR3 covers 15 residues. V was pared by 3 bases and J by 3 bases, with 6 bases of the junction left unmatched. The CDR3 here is CSASRQGARTDTQYF. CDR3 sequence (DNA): TGCAGTGCTAGCCGACAGGGGGCGCGGACAGATACGCAGTATTTT.

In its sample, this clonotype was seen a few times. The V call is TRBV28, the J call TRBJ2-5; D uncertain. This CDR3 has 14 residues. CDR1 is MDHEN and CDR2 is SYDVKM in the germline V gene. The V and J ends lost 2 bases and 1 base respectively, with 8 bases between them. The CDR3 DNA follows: TGTGCCAGCAGTTTAAGAGCAGTCCAAGAGACCCAGTACTTC. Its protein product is CASSLRAVQETQYF. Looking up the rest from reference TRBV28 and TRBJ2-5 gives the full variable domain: DVKVTQSSRYLVKRTGEKVFLECVQDMDHENMFWYRQDPGLGLRLIYFSYDVKMKEKGDIPEGYSVSREKKERFSLILESASTNQTSMYLCASSLRAVQETQYFGPGTRLLVL.

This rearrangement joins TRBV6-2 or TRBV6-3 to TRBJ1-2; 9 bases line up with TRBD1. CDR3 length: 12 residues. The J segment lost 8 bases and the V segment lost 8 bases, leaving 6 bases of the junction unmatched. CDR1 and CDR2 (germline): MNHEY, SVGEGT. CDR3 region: CASRWTGEGYTF. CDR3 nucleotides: TGTGCCAGCCGCTGGACAGGGGAAGGCTACACCTTC.

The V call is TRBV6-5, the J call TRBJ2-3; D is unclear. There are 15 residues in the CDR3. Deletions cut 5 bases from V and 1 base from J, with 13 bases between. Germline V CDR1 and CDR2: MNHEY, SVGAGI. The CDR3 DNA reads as TGTGCCAGCAGTCCCGTGAACCGGGGCACAGATACGCAGTATTTT. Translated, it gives CASSPVNRGTDTQYF.

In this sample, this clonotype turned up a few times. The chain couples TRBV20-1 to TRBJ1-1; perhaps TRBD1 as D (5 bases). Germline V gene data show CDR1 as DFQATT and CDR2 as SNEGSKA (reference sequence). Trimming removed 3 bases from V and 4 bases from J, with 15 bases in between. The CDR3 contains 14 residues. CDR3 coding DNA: TGCAGTGCTAGGGGGACTACCTGGACCACTGAAGCTTTCTTT. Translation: CSARGTTWTTEAFF.

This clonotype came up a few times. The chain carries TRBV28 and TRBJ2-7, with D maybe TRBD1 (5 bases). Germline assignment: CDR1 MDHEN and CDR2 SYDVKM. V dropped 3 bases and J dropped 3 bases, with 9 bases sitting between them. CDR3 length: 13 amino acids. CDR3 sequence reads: CASSFGQNYEQYV. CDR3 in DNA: TGTGCCAGCAGTTTTGGACAAAACTACGAGCAGTACGTC.

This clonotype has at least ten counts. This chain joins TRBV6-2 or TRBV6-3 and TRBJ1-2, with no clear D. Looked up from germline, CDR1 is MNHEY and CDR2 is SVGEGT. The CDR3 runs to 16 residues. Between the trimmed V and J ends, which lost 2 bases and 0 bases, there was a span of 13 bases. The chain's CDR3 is CASSYPRTAANYGYTF. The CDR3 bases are TGTGCCAGCAGTTACCCGAGGACCGCAGCTAACTATGGCTACACCTTC.

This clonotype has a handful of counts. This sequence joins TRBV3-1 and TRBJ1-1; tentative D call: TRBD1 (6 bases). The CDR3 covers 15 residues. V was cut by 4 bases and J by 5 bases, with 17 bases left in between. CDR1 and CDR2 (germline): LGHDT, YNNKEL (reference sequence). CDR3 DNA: TGTGCCAGCAGCCCCCGTCCGGGGGGCTGGACTGAAGCTTTCTTT. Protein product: CASSPRPGGWTEAFF.

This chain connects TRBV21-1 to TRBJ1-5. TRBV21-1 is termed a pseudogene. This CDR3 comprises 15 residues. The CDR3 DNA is TGTGCCAGCAGCTACGGGGCCCCGCGTAATAGGCCCCAGCATTTT. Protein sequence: CASSYGAPRNRPQHF.

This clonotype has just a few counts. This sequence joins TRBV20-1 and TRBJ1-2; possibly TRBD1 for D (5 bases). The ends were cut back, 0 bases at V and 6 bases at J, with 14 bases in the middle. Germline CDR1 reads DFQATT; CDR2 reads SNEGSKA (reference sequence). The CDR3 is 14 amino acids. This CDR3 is CSARDLGQGDGYTF. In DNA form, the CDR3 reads TGCAGTGCTAGAGACTTGGGCCAGGGCGATGGCTACACCTTC.

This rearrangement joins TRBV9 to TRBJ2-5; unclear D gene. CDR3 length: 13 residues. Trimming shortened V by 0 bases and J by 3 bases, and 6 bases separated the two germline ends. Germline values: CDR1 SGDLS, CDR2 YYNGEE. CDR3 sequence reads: CASSVAPKETQYF. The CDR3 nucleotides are TGTGCCAGCAGCGTAGCCCCGAAAGAGACCCAGTACTTC.

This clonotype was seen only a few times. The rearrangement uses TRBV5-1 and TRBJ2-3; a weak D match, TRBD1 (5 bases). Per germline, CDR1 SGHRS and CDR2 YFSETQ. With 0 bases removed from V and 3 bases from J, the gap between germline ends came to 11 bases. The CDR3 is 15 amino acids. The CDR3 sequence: CASSLGQGYTDTQYF. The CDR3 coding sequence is TGCGCCAGCAGCTTGGGCCAGGGATATACAGATACGCAGTATTTT.